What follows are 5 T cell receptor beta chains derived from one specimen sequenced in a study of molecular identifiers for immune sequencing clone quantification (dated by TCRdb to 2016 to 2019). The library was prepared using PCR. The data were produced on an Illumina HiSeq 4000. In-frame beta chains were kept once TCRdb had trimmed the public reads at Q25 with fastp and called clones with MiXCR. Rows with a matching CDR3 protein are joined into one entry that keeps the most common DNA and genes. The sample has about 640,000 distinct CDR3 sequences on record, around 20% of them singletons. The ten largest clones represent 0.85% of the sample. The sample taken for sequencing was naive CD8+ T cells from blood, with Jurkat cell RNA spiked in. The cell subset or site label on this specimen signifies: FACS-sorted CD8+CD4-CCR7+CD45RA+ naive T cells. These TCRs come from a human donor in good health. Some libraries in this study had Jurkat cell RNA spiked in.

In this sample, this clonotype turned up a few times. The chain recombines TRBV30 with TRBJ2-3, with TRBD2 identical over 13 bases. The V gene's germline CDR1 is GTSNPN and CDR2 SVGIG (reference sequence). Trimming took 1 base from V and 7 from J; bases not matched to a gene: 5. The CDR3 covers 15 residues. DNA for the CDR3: TGTGCCTGGAGTGAGCGACTAGCGGGGGGTTATACGCAGTATTTT. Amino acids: CAWSERLAGGYTQYF.

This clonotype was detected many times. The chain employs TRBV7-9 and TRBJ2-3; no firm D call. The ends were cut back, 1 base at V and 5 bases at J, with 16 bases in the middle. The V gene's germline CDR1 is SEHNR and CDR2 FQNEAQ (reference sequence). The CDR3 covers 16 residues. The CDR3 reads CASSLGTYVDGDTQYF. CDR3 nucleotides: TGTGCCAGCAGCTTAGGGACCTACGTAGACGGAGATACGCAGTATTTT.

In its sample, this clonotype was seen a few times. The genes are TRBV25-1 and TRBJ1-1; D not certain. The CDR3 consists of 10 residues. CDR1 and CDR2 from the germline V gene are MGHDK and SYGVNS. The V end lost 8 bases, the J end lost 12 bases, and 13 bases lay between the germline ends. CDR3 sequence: CASASSVTFF. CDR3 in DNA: TGTGCCAGCGCGAGTTCTGTGACTTTCTTT.

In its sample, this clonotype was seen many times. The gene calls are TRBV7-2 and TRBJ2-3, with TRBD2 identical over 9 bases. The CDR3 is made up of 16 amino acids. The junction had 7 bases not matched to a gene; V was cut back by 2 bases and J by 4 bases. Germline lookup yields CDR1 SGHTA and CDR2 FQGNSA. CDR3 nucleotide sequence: TGTGCCAGCAGCTTACGGCGGGGGGGCGTCTCAGATACGCAGTATTTT. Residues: CASSLRRGGVSDTQYF.

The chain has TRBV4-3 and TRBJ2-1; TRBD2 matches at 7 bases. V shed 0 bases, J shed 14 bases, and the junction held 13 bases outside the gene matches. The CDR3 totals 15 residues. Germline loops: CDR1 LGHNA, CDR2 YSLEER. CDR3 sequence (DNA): TGCGCCAGCAGCCAAGATTCGAGGGGAGGGCACGGGAAGTTCTTC. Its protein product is CASSQDSRGGHGKFF.